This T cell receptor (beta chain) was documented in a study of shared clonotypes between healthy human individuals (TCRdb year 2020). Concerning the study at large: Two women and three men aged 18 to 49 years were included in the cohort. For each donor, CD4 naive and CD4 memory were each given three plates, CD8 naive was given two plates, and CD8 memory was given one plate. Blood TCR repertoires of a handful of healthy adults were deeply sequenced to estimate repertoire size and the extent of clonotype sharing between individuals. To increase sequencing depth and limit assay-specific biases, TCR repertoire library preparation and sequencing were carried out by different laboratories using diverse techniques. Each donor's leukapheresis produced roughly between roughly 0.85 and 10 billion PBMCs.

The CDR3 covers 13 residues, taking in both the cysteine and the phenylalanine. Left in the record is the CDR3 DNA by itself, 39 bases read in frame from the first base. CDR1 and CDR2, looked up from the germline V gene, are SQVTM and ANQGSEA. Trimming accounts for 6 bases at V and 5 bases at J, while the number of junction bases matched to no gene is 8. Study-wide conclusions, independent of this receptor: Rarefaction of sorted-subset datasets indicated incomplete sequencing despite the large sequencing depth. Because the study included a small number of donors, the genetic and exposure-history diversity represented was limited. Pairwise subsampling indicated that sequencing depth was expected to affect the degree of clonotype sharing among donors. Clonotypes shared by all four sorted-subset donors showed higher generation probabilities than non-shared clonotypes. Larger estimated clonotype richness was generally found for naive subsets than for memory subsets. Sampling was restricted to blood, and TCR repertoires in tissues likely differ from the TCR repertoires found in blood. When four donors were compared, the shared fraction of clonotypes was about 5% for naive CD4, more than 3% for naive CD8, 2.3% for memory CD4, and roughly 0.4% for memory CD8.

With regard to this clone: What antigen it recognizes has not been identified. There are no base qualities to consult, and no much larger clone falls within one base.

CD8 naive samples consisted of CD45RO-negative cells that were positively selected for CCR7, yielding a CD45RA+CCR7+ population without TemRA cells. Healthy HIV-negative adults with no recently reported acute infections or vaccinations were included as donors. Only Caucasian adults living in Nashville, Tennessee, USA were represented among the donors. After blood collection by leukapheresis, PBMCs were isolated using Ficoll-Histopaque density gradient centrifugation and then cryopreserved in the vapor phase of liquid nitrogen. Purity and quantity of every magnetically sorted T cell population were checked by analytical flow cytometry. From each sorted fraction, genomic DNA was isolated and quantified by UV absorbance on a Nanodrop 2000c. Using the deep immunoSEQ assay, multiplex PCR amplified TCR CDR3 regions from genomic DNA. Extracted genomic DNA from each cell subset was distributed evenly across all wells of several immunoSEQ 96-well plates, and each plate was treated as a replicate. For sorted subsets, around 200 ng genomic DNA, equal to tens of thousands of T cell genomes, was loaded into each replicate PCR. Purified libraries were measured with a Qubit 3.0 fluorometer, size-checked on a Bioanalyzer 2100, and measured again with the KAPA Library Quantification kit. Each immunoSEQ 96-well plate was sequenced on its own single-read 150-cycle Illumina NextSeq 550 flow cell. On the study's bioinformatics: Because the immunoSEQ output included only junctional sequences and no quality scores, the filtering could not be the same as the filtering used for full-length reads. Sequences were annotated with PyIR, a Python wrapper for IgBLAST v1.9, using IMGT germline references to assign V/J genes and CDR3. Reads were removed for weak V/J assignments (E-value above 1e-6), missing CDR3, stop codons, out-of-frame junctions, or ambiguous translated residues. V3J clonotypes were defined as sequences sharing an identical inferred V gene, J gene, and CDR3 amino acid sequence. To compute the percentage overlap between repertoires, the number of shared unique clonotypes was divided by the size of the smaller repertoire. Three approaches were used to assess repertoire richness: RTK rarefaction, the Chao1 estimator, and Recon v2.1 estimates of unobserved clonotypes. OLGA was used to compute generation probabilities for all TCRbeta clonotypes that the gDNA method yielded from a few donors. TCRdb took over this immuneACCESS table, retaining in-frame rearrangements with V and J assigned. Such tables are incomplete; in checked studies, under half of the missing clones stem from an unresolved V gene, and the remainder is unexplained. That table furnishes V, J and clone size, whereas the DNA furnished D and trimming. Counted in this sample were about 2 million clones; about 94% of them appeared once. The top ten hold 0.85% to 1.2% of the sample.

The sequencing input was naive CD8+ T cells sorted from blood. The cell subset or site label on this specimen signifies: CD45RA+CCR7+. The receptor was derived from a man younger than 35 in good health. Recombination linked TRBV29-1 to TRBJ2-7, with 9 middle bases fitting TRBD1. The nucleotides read TGCAGCGTAGAACAGGGGGCTTTCGACGAGCAGTACTTC. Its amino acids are CSVEQGAFDEQYF.